The sequence of this T cell receptor beta chain was determined in a study of cytomegalovirus exposure and HLA in healthy donors. Study observations and caveats: Trimming of TCR beta V- and J-genes showed a link, identified in a later analysis, to a missense DCLRE1C variant.

The PCR ran on 60 Vbeta and 13 Jbeta primers. Assay used: immunoSEQ multiplex PCR; TCRdb lists only in-frame clones, some missing. The sample records some 200,000 clones, 82% being singletons. This CDR3 region has 15 residues. CDR1 and CDR2 (germline): MNHEY, SVGAGI. J lost 9 bases, V lost 4 bases, and 6 bases had no gene match. This clone has a handful of counts. The antigen remains undetermined. The source of this sequence is a woman aged 18 to 35 in good health and CMV-seronegative. Sequenced input: PBMCs. The V and J genes are TRBV6-5 and TRBJ1-6; 10 bases map to TRBD1. The CDR3 nucleotides are TGTGCCAGCAGTTTCGACGACAGGGGGCTTTCACCCCTCCACTTT. This sequence encodes CASSFDDRGLSPLHF.